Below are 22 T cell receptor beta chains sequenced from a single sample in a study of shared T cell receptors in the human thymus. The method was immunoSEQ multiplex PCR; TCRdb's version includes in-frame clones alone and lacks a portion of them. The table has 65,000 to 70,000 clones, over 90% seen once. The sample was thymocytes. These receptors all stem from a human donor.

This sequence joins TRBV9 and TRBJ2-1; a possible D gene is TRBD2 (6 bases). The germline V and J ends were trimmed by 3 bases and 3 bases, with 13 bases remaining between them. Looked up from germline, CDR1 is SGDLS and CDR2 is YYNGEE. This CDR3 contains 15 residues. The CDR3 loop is CASSALRDFYNEQFF. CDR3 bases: TGTGCCAGCAGCGCCCTCCGGGACTTCTACAATGAGCAGTTCTTC.

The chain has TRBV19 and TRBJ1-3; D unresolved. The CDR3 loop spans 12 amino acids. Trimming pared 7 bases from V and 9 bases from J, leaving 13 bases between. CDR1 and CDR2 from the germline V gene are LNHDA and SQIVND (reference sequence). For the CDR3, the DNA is TGTGCCAGTACGACCATCCTAAGCACCATATATTTT. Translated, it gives CASTTILSTIYF. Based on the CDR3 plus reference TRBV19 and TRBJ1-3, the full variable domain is DGGITQSPKYLFRKEGQNVTLSCEQNLNHDAMYWYRQDPGQGLRLIYYSQIVNDFQKGDIAEGYSVSREKKESFPLTVTSAQKNPTAFYLCASTTILSTIYFGEGSWLTVV.

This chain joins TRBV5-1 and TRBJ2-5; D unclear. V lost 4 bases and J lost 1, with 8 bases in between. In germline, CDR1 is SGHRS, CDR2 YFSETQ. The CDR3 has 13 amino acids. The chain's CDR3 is CASSPQSQETQYF. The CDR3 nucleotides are TGCGCCAGCAGCCCCCAGAGCCAAGAGACCCAGTACTTC.

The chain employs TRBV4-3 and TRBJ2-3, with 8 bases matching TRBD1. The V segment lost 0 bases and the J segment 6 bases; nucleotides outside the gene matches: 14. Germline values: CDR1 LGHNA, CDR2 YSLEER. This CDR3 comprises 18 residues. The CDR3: CASSQDITLDREEDTQYF. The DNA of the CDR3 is TGCGCCAGCAGCCAAGATATCACCCTGGACAGGGAGGAGGATACGCAGTATTTT.

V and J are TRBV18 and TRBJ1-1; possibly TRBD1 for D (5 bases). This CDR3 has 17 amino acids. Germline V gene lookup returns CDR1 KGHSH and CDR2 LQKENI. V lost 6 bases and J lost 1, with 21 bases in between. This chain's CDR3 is CASSPGKALWRNTEAFF. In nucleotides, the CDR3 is TGTGCCAGCTCGCCAGGGAAAGCTCTTTGGAGGAACACTGAAGCTTTCTTT.

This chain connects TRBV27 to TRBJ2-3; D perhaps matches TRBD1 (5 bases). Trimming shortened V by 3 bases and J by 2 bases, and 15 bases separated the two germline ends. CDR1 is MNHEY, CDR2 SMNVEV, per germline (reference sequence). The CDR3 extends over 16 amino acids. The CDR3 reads CASSFRQPRATDTQYF. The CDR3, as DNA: TGTGCCAGCAGTTTCCGACAGCCCAGGGCCACAGATACGCAGTATTTT.

CDR3 nucleotides: TGCGCCAGCAGCCAGTACCGGACAGTCCACGGAAACACCATATATTTT. Amino acids: CASSQYRTVHGNTIYF. The chain combines TRBV4-3 with TRBJ1-3; a possible D gene is TRBD1 (6 bases). V lost 3 bases and J lost 4, with 16 bases in between. This CDR3 comprises 16 residues. CDR1 and CDR2 (germline): LGHNA, YSLEER.

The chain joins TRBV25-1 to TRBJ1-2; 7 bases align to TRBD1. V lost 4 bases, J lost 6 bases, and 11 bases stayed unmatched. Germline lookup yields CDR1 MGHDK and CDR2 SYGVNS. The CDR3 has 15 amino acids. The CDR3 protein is CASSGSGTAANGYTF. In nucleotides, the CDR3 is TGTGCCAGCAGTGGGTCCGGGACAGCCGCTAATGGCTACACCTTC.

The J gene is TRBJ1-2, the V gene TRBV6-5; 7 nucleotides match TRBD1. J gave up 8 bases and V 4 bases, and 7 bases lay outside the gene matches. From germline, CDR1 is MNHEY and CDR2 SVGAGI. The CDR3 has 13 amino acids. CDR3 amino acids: CASSLQGGGGYTF. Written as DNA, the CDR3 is TGTGCCAGCAGTTTACAGGGAGGGGGCGGCTACACCTTC.

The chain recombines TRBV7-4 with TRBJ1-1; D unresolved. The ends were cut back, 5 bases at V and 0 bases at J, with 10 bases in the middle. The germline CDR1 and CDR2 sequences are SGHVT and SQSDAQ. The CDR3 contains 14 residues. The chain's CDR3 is CASSPLRLNTEAFF. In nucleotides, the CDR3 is TGTGCCAGCAGCCCCCTGAGACTGAACACTGAAGCTTTCTTT. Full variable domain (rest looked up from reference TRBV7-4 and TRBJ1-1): GAGVSQSPRYKVAKRGRDVALRCDSISGHVTLYWYRQTLGQGSEVLTYSQSDAQRDKSGRPSGRFSAERPERSVSTLKIQRTEQGDSAVYLCASSPLRLNTEAFFGQGTRLTVV.

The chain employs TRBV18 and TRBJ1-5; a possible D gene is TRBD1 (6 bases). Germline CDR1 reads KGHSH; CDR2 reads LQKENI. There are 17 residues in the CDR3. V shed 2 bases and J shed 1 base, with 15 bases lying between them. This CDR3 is CASSPSEGVMSNQPQHF. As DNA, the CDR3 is TGTGCCAGCTCACCATCGGAGGGGGTCATGAGCAATCAGCCCCAGCATTTT.

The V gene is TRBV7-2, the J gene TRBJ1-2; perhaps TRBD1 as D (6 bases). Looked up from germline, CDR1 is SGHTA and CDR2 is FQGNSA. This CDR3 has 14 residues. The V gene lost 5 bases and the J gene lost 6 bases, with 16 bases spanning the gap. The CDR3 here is CASSLGARGDGYTF. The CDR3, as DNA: TGTGCCAGCAGCCTGGGGGCTCGGGGGGATGGCTACACCTTC.

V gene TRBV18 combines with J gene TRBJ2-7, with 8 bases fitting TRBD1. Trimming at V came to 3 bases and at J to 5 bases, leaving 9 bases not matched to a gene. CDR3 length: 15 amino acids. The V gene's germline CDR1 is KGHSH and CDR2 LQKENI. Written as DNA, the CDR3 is TGTGCCAGCTCACCGGGGGCAGGGGGCGGACACGAGCAGTACTTC. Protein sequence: CASSPGAGGGHEQYF. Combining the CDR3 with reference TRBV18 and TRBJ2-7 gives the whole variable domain NAGVMQNPRHLVRRRGQEARLRCSPMKGHSHVYWYRQLPEEGLKFMVYLQKENIIDESGMPKERFSAEFPKEGPSILRIQQVVRGDSAAYFCASSPGAGGGHEQYFGPGTRLTVT.

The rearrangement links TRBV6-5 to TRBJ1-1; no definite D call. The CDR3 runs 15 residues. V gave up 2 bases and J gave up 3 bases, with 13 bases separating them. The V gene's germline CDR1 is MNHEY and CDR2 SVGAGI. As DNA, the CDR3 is TGTGCCAGCAGTTACGAGCGGTATAAGGACACTGAAGCTTTCTTT. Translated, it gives CASSYERYKDTEAFF.

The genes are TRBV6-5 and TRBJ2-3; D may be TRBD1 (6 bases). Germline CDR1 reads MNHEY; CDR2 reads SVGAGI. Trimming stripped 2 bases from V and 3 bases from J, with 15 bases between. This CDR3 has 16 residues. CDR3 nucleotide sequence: TGTGCCAGCAGTTACGAATTCGGGACATTGACAGATACGCAGTATTTT. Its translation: CASSYEFGTLTDTQYF.

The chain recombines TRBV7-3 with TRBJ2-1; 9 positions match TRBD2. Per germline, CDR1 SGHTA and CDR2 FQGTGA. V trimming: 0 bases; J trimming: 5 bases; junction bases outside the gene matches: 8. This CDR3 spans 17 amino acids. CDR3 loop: CASSLTPSSGGNNEQFF. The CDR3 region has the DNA TGTGCCAGCAGCTTAACGCCCTCGAGCGGGGGGAACAATGAGCAGTTCTTC.

The CDR3 is CASRKGRGPYNSPLHF. CDR3 bases: TGTGCCAGCAGAAAAGGGCGGGGGCCCTATAATTCACCCCTCCACTTT. V usage is TRBV19 and J usage is TRBJ1-6; weak D call: TRBD1 (6 bases). Germline values: CDR1 LNHDA, CDR2 SQIVND (reference sequence). Trimming pared 9 bases from V and 2 bases from J, leaving 17 bases between. This CDR3 is built from 16 residues.

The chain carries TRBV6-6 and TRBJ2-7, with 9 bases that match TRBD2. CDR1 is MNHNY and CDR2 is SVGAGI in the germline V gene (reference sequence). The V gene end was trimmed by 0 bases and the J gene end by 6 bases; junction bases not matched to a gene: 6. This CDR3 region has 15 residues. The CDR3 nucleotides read TGTGCCAGCAGTTACTCTTGCGGGGGGGCCGGCGAGCAGTACTTC. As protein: CASSYSCGGAGEQYF.

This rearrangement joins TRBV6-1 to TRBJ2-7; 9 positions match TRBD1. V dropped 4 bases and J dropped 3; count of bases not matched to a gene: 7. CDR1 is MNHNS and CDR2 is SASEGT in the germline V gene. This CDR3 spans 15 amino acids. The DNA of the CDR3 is TGTGCCAGCAGTGGATACGGGACAGGGCTCTACGAGCAGTACTTC. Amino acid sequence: CASSGYGTGLYEQYF.

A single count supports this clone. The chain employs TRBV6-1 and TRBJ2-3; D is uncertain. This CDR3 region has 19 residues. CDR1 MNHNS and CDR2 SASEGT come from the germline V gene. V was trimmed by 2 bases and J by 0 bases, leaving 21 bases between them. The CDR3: CASSETPRQEKDSTDTQYF. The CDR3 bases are TGTGCCAGCAGTGAAACCCCCCGTCAGGAGAAAGATAGCACAGATACGCAGTATTTT.

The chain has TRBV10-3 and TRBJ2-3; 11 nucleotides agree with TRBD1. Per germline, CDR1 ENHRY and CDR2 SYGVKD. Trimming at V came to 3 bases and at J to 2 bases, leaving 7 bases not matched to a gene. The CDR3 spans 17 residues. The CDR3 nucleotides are TGTGCCATCAGTGAAGACCGGGACAGGGGGTACACAGATACGCAGTATTTT. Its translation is CAISEDRDRGYTDTQYF.

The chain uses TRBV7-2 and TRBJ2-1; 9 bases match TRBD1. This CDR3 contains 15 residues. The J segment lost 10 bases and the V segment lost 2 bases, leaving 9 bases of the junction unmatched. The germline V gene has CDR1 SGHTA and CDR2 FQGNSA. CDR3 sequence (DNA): TGTGCCAGCAGCTTACTTGGACAGGGGAATTTAGAGCAGTTCTTC. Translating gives CASSLLGQGNLEQFF.